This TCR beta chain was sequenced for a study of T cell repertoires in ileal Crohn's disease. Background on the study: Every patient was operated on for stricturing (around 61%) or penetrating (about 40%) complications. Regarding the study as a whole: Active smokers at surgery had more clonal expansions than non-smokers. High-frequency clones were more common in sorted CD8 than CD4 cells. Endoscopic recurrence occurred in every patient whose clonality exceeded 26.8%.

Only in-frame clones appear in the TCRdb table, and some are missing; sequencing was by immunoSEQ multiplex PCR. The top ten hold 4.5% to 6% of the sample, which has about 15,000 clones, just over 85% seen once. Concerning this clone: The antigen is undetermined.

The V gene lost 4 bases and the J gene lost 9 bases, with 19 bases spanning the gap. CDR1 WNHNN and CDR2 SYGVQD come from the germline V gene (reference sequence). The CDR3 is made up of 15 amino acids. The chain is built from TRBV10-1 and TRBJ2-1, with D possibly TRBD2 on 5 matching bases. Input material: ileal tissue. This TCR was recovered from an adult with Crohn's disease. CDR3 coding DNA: TGCGCCAGCAGTGGCGGATTTCGGGGTACAGTTGAGCAGTTCTTC. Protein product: CASSGGFRGTVEQFF.